These 27 T cell receptor beta chains share one sample of origin, sequenced in a study of blood T cell repertoires in COVID-19. Here immunoSEQ multiplex PCR was the method, and the copy in TCRdb shows in-frame clones only, minus some. Among roughly 130,000 clones listed, about 87% were seen once. The specimen sequenced was peripheral blood. These receptors originate from a man aged 60 to 75 with active or convalescent COVID-19.

The V call is TRBV6-5, the J call TRBJ1-2, with D tentatively TRBD1 (5 bases). Trimming left V 0 bases short and J 0 bases short, with 11 bases between. CDR3 length: 16 residues. Germline loops: CDR1 MNHEY, CDR2 SVGAGI. CDR3 coding DNA: TGTGCCAGCAGTTACTCGGTGGCAGGGCCTAACTATGGCTACACCTTC. Encoded protein: CASSYSVAGPNYGYTF.

The chain has TRBV10-3 and TRBJ1-3; no clear D gene. In germline, CDR1 is ENHRY, CDR2 SYGVKD. The CDR3 consists of 13 residues. Trimming removed 2 bases from V and 7 bases from J, with 9 bases in between. For the CDR3, the DNA is TGTGCCATCAGTGAGCCTCGAGGGAACACCATATATTTT. The encoded protein is CAISEPRGNTIYF.

This chain joins TRBV18 and TRBJ2-5; maybe TRBD2 (5 bases). V lost 4 bases to trimming and J lost 5 bases, with 11 bases between them. The length of the CDR3 is 13 residues. Germline V CDR1 and CDR2: KGHSH, LQKENI. The CDR3 DNA reads TGTGCCAGCTCACAATCTAGGAGGGAGACCCAGTACTTC. As protein: CASSQSRRETQYF.

The table lists this clone with a count of one. The V and J genes are TRBV28 and TRBJ2-3; 12 bases are a match to TRBD2. The V segment lost 4 bases and the J segment 2 bases; nucleotides outside the gene matches: 7. CDR1 MDHEN and CDR2 SYDVKM come from the germline V gene. The CDR3 sequence is 17 residues long. The CDR3: CASSSPGLAGFTDTQYF. The CDR3 nucleotides are TGTGCCAGCAGTTCCCCGGGACTAGCGGGCTTCACAGATACGCAGTATTTT.

This chain connects TRBV13 to TRBJ2-7, with TRBD1 matching 8 bases. V lost 0 bases and J lost 2; bases outside the gene matches: 0. This CDR3 has 14 residues. In germline, CDR1 is PRHDT, CDR2 FYEKMQ (reference sequence). CDR3: CASSLGTGAYEQYF. As DNA, the CDR3 is TGTGCCAGCAGCTTAGGGACAGGGGCCTACGAGCAGTACTTC. Based on the CDR3 plus reference TRBV13 and TRBJ2-7, the full variable domain is AAGVIQSPRHLIKEKRETATLKCYPIPRHDTVYWYQQGPGQDPQFLISFYEKMQSDKGSIPDRFSAQQFSDYHSELNMSSLELGDSALYFCASSLGTGAYEQYFGPGTRLTVT.

This chain connects TRBV6-6 to TRBJ1-4, with D possibly being TRBD1 (5 bases). In germline, CDR1 is MNHNY, CDR2 SVGAGI (reference sequence). The CDR3 consists of 16 residues. Trimming cost V 2 bases and J 1 base, with 11 bases left between them. In nucleotides, the CDR3 is TGTGCCAGCAGTTACGCCGAGACAGAAACTAATGAAAAACTGTTTTTT. Protein product: CASSYAETETNEKLFF.

The chain is built from TRBV28 and TRBJ1-1; no firm D call. The CDR3 loop spans 16 amino acids. Germline CDR1 MDHEN, CDR2 SYDVKM. Trimming removed 6 bases from V and 6 bases from J, with 23 bases in between. In DNA, the CDR3 is TGTGCCAGCAGGAATCTTTCTCCAGCGGGATCCTCTGAAGCTTTCTTT. Translated: CASRNLSPAGSSEAFF. Together with reference TRBV28 and TRBJ1-1, the CDR3 gives the full variable domain: DVKVTQSSRYLVKRTGEKVFLECVQDMDHENMFWYRQDPGLGLRLIYFSYDVKMKEKGDIPEGYSVSREKKERFSLILESASTNQTSMYLCASRNLSPAGSSEAFFGQGTRLTVV.

The chain recombines TRBV18 with TRBJ1-2, with TRBD1 matching 7 bases. The V segment lost 6 bases and the J segment 2 bases; nucleotides outside the gene matches: 18. The CDR3 loop spans 18 amino acids. Germline V gives CDR1 KGHSH, CDR2 LQKENI. The CDR3 reads CASSLTPFSGQFNYGYTF. CDR3 nucleotides: TGTGCCAGCTCCCTGACACCTTTTTCGGGACAGTTCAACTATGGCTACACCTTC.

The gene calls are TRBV9 and TRBJ2-2; 8 positions match TRBD2. J was trimmed by 4 bases and V by 0 bases; bases with no gene match: 11. Germline assignment: CDR1 SGDLS and CDR2 YYNGEE. This CDR3 is built from 18 residues. DNA of the CDR3: TGTGCCAGCAGCGTAGTTGAAGCGGGAGTCTCGAGCACCGGGGAGCTGTTTTTT. Its translation is CASSVVEAGVSSTGELFF.

The chain couples TRBV7-2 to TRBJ2-7; maybe TRBD1 (6 bases). The CDR3 consists of 13 residues. The V gene's germline CDR1 is SGHTA and CDR2 FQGNSA. V lost 1 base to trimming and J lost 6 bases, with 10 bases between them. The CDR3 here is CASSLGRGVEQYF. The CDR3 coding sequence is TGTGCCAGCAGCTTAGGCAGGGGAGTCGAGCAGTACTTC.

There are a few counts of this clone. The V call is TRBV19, the J call TRBJ1-3, with a possible D match to TRBD1 (5 bases). The V gene's germline CDR1 is LNHDA and CDR2 SQIVND (reference sequence). The CDR3 covers 15 residues. Trimming stripped 4 bases from V and 4 bases from J, with 14 bases between. For the CDR3, the DNA is TGTGCCAGTAGTAATGACAGAAGGTCAGGAAACACCATATATTTT. Translated, it gives CASSNDRRSGNTIYF.

The genes are TRBV5-5 and TRBJ2-1; weak D call: TRBD2 (5 bases). Per germline, CDR1 SGHKS and CDR2 YYEKEE (reference sequence). Trimming stripped 5 bases from V and 10 bases from J, with 13 bases between. This CDR3 region has 12 residues. The CDR3 region has the DNA TGTGCCAGCAGAAATGTGGGCGGGGAGCAGTTCTTC. Protein sequence: CASRNVGGEQFF.

This clone showed up just a few times. This chain joins TRBV15 and TRBJ2-3; 14 bases are shared with TRBD2. The germline V gene has CDR1 LNHNV and CDR2 YYDKDF (reference sequence). The CDR3 has 17 amino acids. J was trimmed by 8 bases and V by 3 bases; bases with no gene match: 10. CDR3 in DNA: TGTGCCACCAGCAGGAGGTCGGGACTAGCGGGAGCTGGTACGCAGTATTTT. Its translation: CATSRRSGLAGAGTQYF.

The chain employs TRBV3-1 (or the pseudogene TRBV3-2) and TRBJ2-2; 8 bases are shared with TRBD1. The germline V gene encodes CDR1 LGHDT and CDR2 YNNKEL (reference sequence). This CDR3 comprises 15 residues. J was trimmed by 4 bases and V by 3 bases; bases with no gene match: 4. In DNA, the CDR3 is TGTGCCAGCAGCCACCGGACAGGGATCACCGGGGAGCTGTTTTTT. Translating it yields CASSHRTGITGELFF.

The J gene is TRBJ2-2, the V gene TRBV19; weak D call: TRBD1 (6 bases). CDR3 size: 20 residues. Trimming shortened V by 8 bases and J by 1 base, and 29 bases separated the two germline ends. Germline V lookup: CDR1 LNHDA, CDR2 SQIVND (reference sequence). The CDR3 is CASGRIRAGAGGRNTGELFF. The CDR3 nucleotides are TGTGCCAGTGGAAGGATACGGGCAGGGGCAGGAGGCCGGAACACCGGGGAGCTGTTTTTT.

The V call is TRBV29-1, the J call TRBJ1-5; 7 nucleotides align to TRBD1. Trimming removed 8 bases from V and 3 bases from J; junction bases left unmatched: 7. Germline lookup yields CDR1 SQVTM and CDR2 ANQGSEA. This CDR3 has 13 amino acids. CDR3 in amino acids: CSYTTGVNQPQHF. The CDR3, as DNA: TGCAGCTACACCACAGGGGTCAATCAGCCCCAGCATTTT.

The V and J genes are TRBV28 and TRBJ2-7; the D gene is possibly TRBD2 (6 bases). V was clipped by 5 bases and J by 4 bases, with 9 bases between them. Looked up from germline, CDR1 is MDHEN and CDR2 is SYDVKM. The CDR3 spans 12 residues. The CDR3 loop is CASSIGLYEQYF. As DNA, the CDR3 is TGTGCCAGCAGTATCGGACTATACGAGCAGTACTTC.

This chain's CDR3 is CASSSRVDQPQHF. The CDR3 DNA follows: TGTGCCAGCAGCTCCCGGGTTGATCAGCCCCAGCATTTT. The gene calls are TRBV7-2 and TRBJ1-5; D gene unclear. Germline V CDR1 and CDR2: SGHTA, FQGNSA. CDR3 size: 13 residues. Trimming took 4 bases from V and 5 from J, leaving 9 bases between them.

This clone was seen more than once but under ten times. The genes are TRBV11-2 and TRBJ2-7; 9 nucleotides match TRBD1. Germline V gene sequence: CDR1 SGHAT, CDR2 FQNNGV. Germline trimming cut 6 bases from V and 5 bases from J; bases unmatched to any gene: 14. The CDR3 is 16 residues long. CDR3 sequence (DNA): TGTGCCAGCAGAAAACCCTTTGGACAGGGGTGGCACGAGCAGTACTTC. Protein product: CASRKPFGQGWHEQYF. The full variable domain, completed using reference TRBV11-2 and TRBJ2-7, is EAGVAQSPRYKIIEKRQSVAFWCNPISGHATLYWYQQILGQGPKLLIQFQNNGVVDDSQLPKDRFSAERLKGVDSTLKIQPAKLEDSAVYLCASRKPFGQGWHEQYFGPGTRLTVT.

The CDR3, as DNA: TGTGCCAGCAGCAGGGACAGCTTCGGGCCCCAGCATTTT. It translates to CASSRDSFGPQHF. This sequence joins TRBV7-2 and TRBJ1-5; 7 bases fit TRBD1. Germline V gene data show CDR1 as SGHTA and CDR2 as FQGNSA. There are 13 residues in the CDR3. Germline trimming cut 5 bases from V and 9 bases from J; bases unmatched to any gene: 7.

The chain carries TRBV4-3 and TRBJ1-2; possible D gene TRBD1, 5 bases. V was cut by 1 base and J by 1 base, with 16 bases left in between. Germline V gene sequence: CDR1 LGHNA, CDR2 YSLEER. The CDR3 length is 17 residues. CDR3 sequence (DNA): TGCGCCAGCAGCCAAGCTACGGAACAGGTTTTTAACTATGGCTACACCTTC. It is translated as CASSQATEQVFNYGYTF.

The gene calls are TRBV5-5 and TRBJ2-1, with 7 bases lining up with TRBD1. Germline V gene sequence: CDR1 SGHKS, CDR2 YYEKEE (reference sequence). This CDR3 comprises 16 residues. Losses at the gene ends were 0 bases for V and 5 bases for J; bases not matched to a gene: 8. The DNA for the CDR3 is TGTGCCAGCAGCTTGGTAAGGGGGCTCCGGCACAATGAGCAGTTCTTC. Encoded protein: CASSLVRGLRHNEQFF.

The chain employs TRBV25-1 and TRBJ2-1; 11 bases match TRBD2. The germline gives CDR1 MGHDK, CDR2 SYGVNS. Trimming removed 5 bases from V and 3 bases from J; junction bases left unmatched: 6. CDR3 length equals 16 residues. The CDR3 spells CASSPLAGVGYNEQFF. For the CDR3, the DNA is TGTGCCAGCAGTCCACTAGCGGGAGTGGGCTACAATGAGCAGTTCTTC.

The gene calls are TRBV6-6 and TRBJ1-2; 10 nucleotides align to TRBD1. The J segment lost 5 bases and the V segment lost 10 bases, leaving 7 bases of the junction unmatched. CDR1 is MNHNY, CDR2 SVGAGI, per germline (reference sequence). The CDR3 has 13 residues. CDR3 sequence: CATLGQGGYGYTF. The CDR3 DNA is TGTGCCACCCTCGGACAGGGGGGGTATGGCTACACCTTC.

V usage is TRBV27 and J usage is TRBJ1-1; TRBD1 aligns across 7 bases. CDR3 size: 16 residues. Per the germline V gene, CDR1 is MNHEY and CDR2 is SMNVEV (reference sequence). The V gene end was trimmed by 1 base and the J gene end by 2 bases; junction bases not matched to a gene: 7. The CDR3 is CASSLYPNRGNTEAFF. CDR3 DNA sequence: TGTGCCAGCAGTTTATACCCTAACAGGGGAAACACTGAAGCTTTCTTT.

The rearrangement links TRBV27 to TRBJ1-2, with 9 positions matching TRBD1. From germline, CDR1 is MNHEY and CDR2 SMNVEV (reference sequence). V shed 0 bases, J shed 4 bases, and the junction held 3 bases outside the gene matches. This CDR3 comprises 15 residues. Here the CDR3 reads CASSLSGQGSYGYTF. The CDR3 nucleotides read TGTGCCAGCAGTTTATCGGGACAGGGTTCCTATGGCTACACCTTC.

V gene TRBV5-1 combines with J gene TRBJ1-2; TRBD1 agrees at 12 bases. The CDR3 covers 14 residues. Germline lookup yields CDR1 SGHRS and CDR2 YFSETQ. The J segment lost 7 bases and the V segment lost 3 bases, leaving 4 bases of the junction unmatched. CDR3: CASSWGQGAGGYTF. The CDR3 DNA sequence: TGCGCCAGCAGCTGGGGACAGGGGGCTGGTGGCTACACCTTC.